This T cell receptor (beta chain) was sequenced for a study of T-cell memory formation after mild COVID-19 (dated by TCRdb to about 2021). Study-level background: TCR sequence clusters from the two donors were largely donor specific. T-cell clones expanding and contracting after mild COVID-19 in two donors were tracked by longitudinal TCRalpha and TCRbeta repertoire sequencing. Two young, previously healthy adult volunteers, one female and one male, were included in the cohort.

The CDR3 holds 14 amino acids from the cysteine to the phenylalanine. The CDR3 DNA has 42 bases and is translated from base 1. V is clipped by 4 bases and J by 7 bases, and the sequence between their germline boundaries is 14 bases long. According to the germline V gene, CDR1 reads SGDLS and CDR2 reads YYNGEE. The data were produced on an Illumina NovaSeq 6000. Using 5'RACE with constant-segment primers, TCRalpha and TCRbeta cDNA libraries were constructed, with sample barcodes and unique molecular identifiers added in the process. RNA was extracted from every sample with Trizol reagent. Library amplification was performed in two PCR steps, and a second sample barcode and Illumina TruSeq adapters were introduced in the second step. Sequencing of the libraries was done on an Illumina NovaSeq, producing 2 x 150 bp paired-end reads. As for the authors' bioinformatics: The reads were demultiplexed and collapsed into UMI-guided consensus sequences using migec v1.2.7. Using mixcr v2.1.11, the UMI consensuses were aligned to TRA and TRB V and J templates and assembled into clonotypes. Clonotypes were classified as expanded or contracted when called significant by both edgeR and NoisET, with noise models trained on biological replicates. edgeR calls used a false discovery rate-adjusted p below 0.01 and a log2 fold-change threshold of 1. As an exploratory analysis of dynamics, PCA with hierarchical clustering was applied to max-normalized trajectories of the 1000 most abundant clonotypes. The CD4 or CD8 phenotype of responding clones was assigned using the separately sequenced CD4+ and CD8+ repertoires. TCRdb applied fastp at Q25 and MiXCR to the public reads, then kept only in-frame beta chains. CDR3 protein sequences are deduplicated, and each keeps its most common genes and DNA. In this record, the V and J calls reflect TCRdb's handling and not the investigators' own analysis. For this sample there are under 550,000 distinct CDR3 sequences; more than 15% appear just once. The ten largest clones represent 20% to 25% of the sample.

This clonotype was observed once. Its cognate antigen has yet to be identified. Nothing much larger sits one base from this clone, and base qualities are not available. One read offers little support. Ficoll-Paque density gradient centrifugation was the method used to isolate PBMCs. Overall study outcomes, separate from this receptor: Clones that contracted from day 15 to 85 showed balanced CD4/CD8 phenotypes, whereas a second wave of clones that expanded from day 15 to 37 leaned towards CD4+. Contracting CD4+ clones appeared mostly in the CM and EM memory subsets, whereas CD8+ clones were enriched in EMRA. Whether the second-wave clones peaking on day 37 were SARS-CoV-2 specific was not confirmed. The study covered only a couple of mild cases, and larger cohorts including severe cases with pre-infection samples were considered necessary. Some responding clones were found in pre-infection memory, which suggests that pre-existing cross-reactive memory T cells took part in the SARS-CoV-2 response.

The receptor chain draws on TRBV9 and TRBJ2-2; the D call is possibly TRBD1 or TRBD2, each sharing 6 bases. Sequencing was carried out using PBMCs or a T cell subset sorted from them (not recorded which). The clonotype was recovered from a young man who had mild COVID-19 (a few samples of this study predate the infection). The sample titles of this study are shuffled in the database, so cell type and time point are left out; the donor was told from shared clones. Here is the DNA: TGTGCCAGCAGCCCAGGAAAGGGGGGCGGGGAGCTGTTTTTT. Its coded protein is CASSPGKGGGELFF.